This is a list of T cell receptor beta chains from one sample in a study of CD8+CD57+ T cells in acquired aplastic anemia. In TCRdb, the reads were re-called with MiXCR into one record per CDR3 protein. The sample consists of about 270,000 distinct CDR3 sequences, roughly 80% of them appearing once. Sequenced input: sorted CD4+, CD8+, or CD8+CD57+ T cells (not recorded which) from PBMCs. Receptors originate from a human donor with aplastic anemia. The CDR3 runs from the conserved cysteine through the conserved F or W. The order of the fields is clone size, V gene, D gene, J gene, CDR3 DNA, CDR3 protein. The D gene is left open where the match is weak. Not every row has a clone size; where given, it reads once, few, many or a size class.

.,TRBV11-3,TRBD2,TRBJ2-1,TGTGCCAGCAGCCTTCAAATGGGCGGGGGGAGCGATGAGCAGTTCTTC,CASSLQMGGGSDEQFF
.,TRBV9,.,TRBJ1-6,TGTGCCAGCAGCGTGAGGGACTATCACTCGGTCAACAACTTT,CASSVRDYHSVNNF
.,TRBV13,.,TRBJ2-1,TGTGCCAGCAGCTCAGAGGATGGTAACAATGAGCAGTTCTTC,CASSSEDGNNEQFF
.,TRBV24-1,TRBD2,TRBJ2-1,TGTGCCAGCAGGACTCACGGGAGCGGGGGGAGCGATGAGCAGTTCTTC,CASRTHGSGGSDEQFF
.,TRBV7-3,TRBD2,TRBJ2-1,TGTGCCAGCAGCTCTCAAGGGAGCGGGGGAGGCACCCAGCAGTTCTTC,CASSSQGSGGGTQQFF
.,TRBV9,.,TRBJ2-1,TGTGCCAGTAGTATAGGTTCAGATACCCAGTATTTGCAGTTCTTC,CASSIGSDTQYLQFF
once,TRBV9,.,TRBJ2-1,TGTGCCAGCAGCGTAGGTACCGATACGCAGTATTTTCAGTTCTTC,CASSVGTDTQYFQFF
.,TRBV7-8,.,TRBJ2-7,TGTGCCAGCAGCGTACGGGGCCTTCCCTACGAGCAGTACTTC,CASSVRGLPYEQYF
.,TRBV7-2,TRBD1,TRBJ1-5,TGTGCCAGCAGCTTAGGCGGGACAGGGAGATCACAGCCCCAGCATTTT,CASSLGGTGRSQPQHF
.,TRBV7-6,.,TRBJ2-3,TGTGCCAGCAGCTTAGCCCCTCAGGGCTTCTCTGGAAACTTT,CASSLAPQGFSGNF
.,TRBV7-3,.,TRBJ2-1,TGTGCCAGCAGCTTATCCCTCTCCTGCGATGAAGAGTTGTTC,CASSLSLSCDEELF
once,TRBV7-6,.,TRBJ2-5,TGTGCCAGCACCCTAGGGAGCGGGCCCACTGGGGCCAACTACTTC,CASTLGSGPTGANYF
.,TRBV7-9,.,TRBJ2-7,TGTGCCAGCAGCTCCCGGGGGCAGTTCGACGAGCAGTACTTC,CASSSRGQFDEQYF
few,TRBV24-1,TRBD1,TRBJ2-1,TGTGCCACCAGTGATTGGAACCGGGACAGAGGGAATGAGCAGTTCTTC,CATSDWNRDRGNEQFF
few,TRBV6-1,.,TRBJ2-1,TGTGCCAGTTGGGATGGGGGGATCCATGAGCAGTTCTTC,CASWDGGIHEQFF
.,TRBV7-9,.,TRBJ2-5,TGTGCCACCAGCATAGTACCCGGGGAGCTGATTTTTGGATTC,CATSIVPGELIFGF
.,TRBV7-2,.,TRBJ2-3,TGTGCCAGCGGCTTGACAGGAGGCGCCGATACGGGCTACTTT,CASGLTGGADTGYF
.,TRBV12-3/TRBV12-4,.,TRBJ2-5,TGTGCCAGCAGTTTAGGACTGACGAGGACTGAAGAGACCCAGTACTTC,CASSLGLTRTEETQYF
.,TRBV7-8,TRBD1,TRBJ1-6,TGTGCCAGCAGTAAACCTTCGACAGGGGGACGAGATTCACCCCTCCACTTT,CASSKPSTGGRDSPLHF
.,TRBV2,.,TRBJ2-4,TGTGCCAGCGGCGGCGCTGGGACCATTCAGTACTTC,CASGGAGTIQYF
.,TRBV7-2,.,TRBJ2-1,.,CASSFAGGADHVF
.,TRBV29-1,.,TRBJ2-3,TGCAGCGTTGGGGACGGGGGCACAGATACGCAGTATTTT,CSVGDGGTDTQYF
once,TRBV7-8,.,TRBJ1-2,TGTGCCAGCAGCTTAGCGGAAGGTCACGACCGCCAGTCCTTC,CASSLAEGHDRQSF
few,TRBV19,TRBD2,TRBJ2-3,TGTGCCAGCAGCTTGGCGGGAGGTCCCGACAAGCAGCAGTTT,CASSLAGGPDKQQF
.,TRBV7-9,TRBD2,TRBJ2-3,TGTGCCAGCAGGGGGGAGGGGATGAGCGCCAACGAGCAGTTT,CASRGEGMSANEQF
.,TRBV25-1,.,TRBJ2-7,TGTGCCAGCAGTGTACCAGGCGGAAGATCCTACGAGCAGTACTTC,CASSVPGGRSYEQYF
.,TRBV7-2,.,TRBJ2-3,TGTGCCAGCAGCTTCGGGGCAGGCGGCGTAGCTACGCAGTATTTT,CASSFGAGGVATQYF
.,TRBV7-8,.,TRBJ2-3,TGTGCCAGCAGCTTTCAGGGAGATCGGGAAGCGCTTTATTTT,CASSFQGDREALYF
.,TRBV24-1,.,TRBJ1-1,TGTGCCAGCAGTGACACGGGGGAACGGGGGGAAGCTTTCTTT,CASSDTGERGEAFF